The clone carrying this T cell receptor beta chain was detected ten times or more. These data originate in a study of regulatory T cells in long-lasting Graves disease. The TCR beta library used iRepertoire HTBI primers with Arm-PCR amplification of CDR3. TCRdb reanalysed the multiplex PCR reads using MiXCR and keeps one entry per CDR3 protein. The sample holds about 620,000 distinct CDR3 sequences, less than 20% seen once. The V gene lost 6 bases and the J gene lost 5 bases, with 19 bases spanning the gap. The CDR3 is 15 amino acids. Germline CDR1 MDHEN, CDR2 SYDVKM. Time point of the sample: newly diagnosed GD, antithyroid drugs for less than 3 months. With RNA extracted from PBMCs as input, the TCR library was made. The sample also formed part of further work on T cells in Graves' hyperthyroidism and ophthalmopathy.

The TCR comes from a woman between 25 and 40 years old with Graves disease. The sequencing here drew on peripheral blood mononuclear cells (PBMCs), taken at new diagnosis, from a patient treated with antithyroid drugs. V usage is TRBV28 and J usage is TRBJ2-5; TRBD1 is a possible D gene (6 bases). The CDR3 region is CASRERTAVLETQYF. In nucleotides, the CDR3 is TGTGCCAGCAGGGAACGGACAGCCGTGTTGGAGACCCAGTACTTC.